A single sample is the source of the 28 T cell receptor beta chains below, sequenced in a study of monozygotic twins with inflammatory bowel disease. TCRdb reprocessed the 5' RACE reads, with one entry per CDR3 protein and no DNA. The specimen's table records 400,000 to 500,000 distinct CDR3 sequences. The sequenced sample was blood. All receptors derive from a human donor with ulcerative colitis or Crohn's disease, or a healthy co-twin of an affected twin (not recorded which).

V usage is TRBV29-1 and J usage is TRBJ2-3; there is no DNA to check the TCRdb D call of TRBD1. CDR3 length: 13 residues. Germline lookup yields CDR1 SQVTM and CDR2 ANQGSEA. The CDR3 here is CSVAPGGTDTQYF.

The gene calls are TRBV7-2 and TRBJ2-3; TCRdb names TRBD1, which stays unverified in the absence of DNA. The CDR3 contains 15 residues. Per the germline V gene, CDR1 is SGHTA and CDR2 is FQGNSA. The chain's CDR3 is CASSLGQGATDTQYF.

The rearrangement joins TRBV3-1 to TRBJ2-3; lacking DNA, the TRBD1 call made by TCRdb goes unchecked. The germline CDR1 and CDR2 sequences are LGHDT and YNNKEL (reference sequence). The CDR3 totals 14 residues. CDR3 region: CASSQNWGADTQYF.

This chain joins TRBV12-3 or TRBV12-4 and TRBJ2-1; absent DNA, TCRdb's TRBD2 call cannot be checked. The CDR3 is made up of 16 amino acids. The chain's CDR3 is CASSPRTSGSHNEQFF.

V gene TRBV11-2 combines with J gene TRBJ1-4; TCRdb proposes TRBD1, but this gene call is untestable without DNA. The CDR3 is 18 amino acids. Per the germline V gene, CDR1 is SGHAT and CDR2 is FQNNGV. The CDR3 here is CASSLRRGPGWTNEKLFF.

The genes are TRBV20-1 and TRBJ1-5. There are 12 residues in the CDR3. Per the germline V gene, CDR1 is DFQATT and CDR2 is SNEGSKA (reference sequence). The CDR3 spells CSAGGGNQPQHF.

This CDR3 is CASSPWRDSGNTIYF. The gene calls are TRBV7-9 and TRBJ1-3. CDR3 length equals 15 residues. Germline lookup yields CDR1 SEHNR and CDR2 FQNEAQ (reference sequence).

The genes are TRBV29-1 and TRBJ1-1. Germline V gives CDR1 SQVTM, CDR2 ANQGSEA. The CDR3 is made up of 14 amino acids. The chain's CDR3 is CSVDLPGLGTEAFF.

CDR3: CSVRDVYEQYF. J is TRBJ2-7 and V is TRBV29-1. The CDR3 runs 11 residues. Germline lookup yields CDR1 SQVTM and CDR2 ANQGSEA.

CDR3 sequence: CASSPPGLVNTEAFF. V usage is TRBV5-4 and J usage is TRBJ1-1. Germline values: CDR1 SGHNT, CDR2 YYREEE (reference sequence). CDR3 length: 15 residues.

This chain uses TRBV7-2 with TRBJ2-7. Looked up from germline, CDR1 is SGHTA and CDR2 is FQGNSA. The CDR3 is 14 residues long. The chain's CDR3 is CASTPTLGLGEQYF.

The chain joins TRBV7-2 to TRBJ1-2; absent DNA, TCRdb's TRBD1 call cannot be checked. Per the germline V gene, CDR1 is SGHTA and CDR2 is FQGNSA. The CDR3 consists of 16 residues. Here the CDR3 reads CASSLARGQGTYGYTF.

The chain carries TRBV6-5 and TRBJ1-1. The CDR3 has 15 residues. Germline V gives CDR1 MNHEY, CDR2 SVGAGI. The CDR3 spells CASSYSVGMNTEAFF.

This chain links TRBV5-1 with TRBJ1-2; TCRdb reports TRBD1, a call that lacks DNA to check it against. The CDR3 has 13 amino acids. Germline CDR1 and CDR2: SGHRS and YFSETQ. The CDR3 protein is CASSGQGTYGYTF.

This chain connects TRBV12-3 or TRBV12-4 to TRBJ2-7; there is no DNA to check the TCRdb D call of TRBD1. This CDR3 comprises 13 residues. The CDR3 region is CASRLAGGYEQYF.

The chain links TRBV5-1 to TRBJ2-3; TCRdb gives TRBD2 as the D gene, but with no DNA this cannot be confirmed. This CDR3 region has 14 residues. Germline assignment: CDR1 SGHRS and CDR2 YFSETQ. The CDR3 spells CASSLAVAADTQYF. Based on the CDR3 plus reference TRBV5-1 and TRBJ2-3, the full variable domain is KAGVTQTPRYLIKTRGQQVTLSCSPISGHRSVSWYQQTPGQGLQFLFEYFSETQRNKGNFPGRFSGRQFSNSRSEMNVSTLELGDSALYLCASSLAVAADTQYFGPGTRLTVL.

The rearrangement links TRBV5-6 to TRBJ2-7; the TCRdb call, TRBD1, lacks DNA for checking. This CDR3 region has 15 residues. Germline V gives CDR1 SGHDT, CDR2 YYEEEE. This CDR3 reads CASSLNPGTTYEQYF.

This rearrangement joins TRBV29-1 to TRBJ2-7. The CDR3 loop spans 13 amino acids. From germline, CDR1 is SQVTM and CDR2 ANQGSEA. CDR3 residues: CSVELGGSYEQYF.

CDR3 residues: CSASGTPSAQFF. The chain couples TRBV20-1 to TRBJ2-1; TCRdb lists TRBD1, though no DNA is available to test this call. Germline V gene sequence: CDR1 DFQATT, CDR2 SNEGSKA (reference sequence). The CDR3 loop spans 12 amino acids.

The chain combines TRBV28 with TRBJ2-1; TCRdb returns TRBD2, unconfirmable since there is no DNA. The V gene's germline CDR1 is MDHEN and CDR2 SYDVKM. The CDR3 extends over 16 amino acids. CDR3 protein: CASSLSTGLLYNEQFF.

The rearrangement uses TRBV20-1 and TRBJ2-7. Germline V lookup: CDR1 DFQATT, CDR2 SNEGSKA (reference sequence). The CDR3 runs to 13 residues. CDR3 sequence reads: CSARSRVAGEQYF.

The gene calls are TRBV2 and TRBJ2-7. This CDR3 has 12 residues. Germline lookup yields CDR1 SNHLY and CDR2 FYNNEI. Here the CDR3 reads CASKAERTEQYF.

The chain uses TRBV10-3 and TRBJ1-1. CDR3 size: 12 residues. Germline values: CDR1 ENHRY, CDR2 SYGVKD. The chain's CDR3 is CAIGWPNTEAFF.

The chain employs TRBV20-1 and TRBJ2-5; TCRdb names TRBD2, which stays unverified in the absence of DNA. Germline CDR1 is DFQATT and CDR2 is SNEGSKA (reference sequence). The CDR3 extends over 14 amino acids. The CDR3 region is CSAPRTSGVETQYF.

The rearrangement joins TRBV20-1 to TRBJ2-3; the TRBD1 assignment by TCRdb is unverifiable without DNA. From germline, CDR1 is DFQATT and CDR2 SNEGSKA (reference sequence). The CDR3 runs 16 residues. The CDR3 sequence is CSAISPTGWSTDTQYF.

The chain has TRBV6-2 or TRBV6-3 and TRBJ2-5. This CDR3 comprises 13 residues. The germline gives CDR1 MNHEY, CDR2 SVGEGT. This CDR3 is CASSYGLRGTQYF.

This chain joins TRBV19 and TRBJ2-2; TCRdb returns TRBD1, unconfirmable since there is no DNA. The CDR3 runs 15 residues. The germline V gene has CDR1 LNHDA and CDR2 SQIVND (reference sequence). The CDR3 loop reads CASRPTGTRAGELFF.

V and J are TRBV18 and TRBJ1-2; with no DNA, the TCRdb D assignment of TRBD1 cannot be verified. CDR1 and CDR2 from the germline V gene are KGHSH and LQKENI. This CDR3 contains 16 residues. This chain's CDR3 is CASSPQRTGSNYGYTF. The whole variable domain, remainder taken from reference TRBV18 and TRBJ1-2, is NAGVMQNPRHLVRRRGQEARLRCSPMKGHSHVYWYRQLPEEGLKFMVYLQKENIIDESGMPKERFSAEFPKEGPSILRIQQVVRGDSAAYFCASSPQRTGSNYGYTFGSGTRLTVV.